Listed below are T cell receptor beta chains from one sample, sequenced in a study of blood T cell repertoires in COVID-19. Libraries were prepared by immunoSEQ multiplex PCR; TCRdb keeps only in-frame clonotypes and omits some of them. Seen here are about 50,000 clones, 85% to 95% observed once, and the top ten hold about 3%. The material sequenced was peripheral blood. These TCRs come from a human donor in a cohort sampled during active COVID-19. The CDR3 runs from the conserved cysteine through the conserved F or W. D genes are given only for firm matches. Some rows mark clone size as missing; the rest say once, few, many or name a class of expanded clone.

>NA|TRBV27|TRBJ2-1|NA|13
CASRIGGMNEQFF
TGTGCCAGCCGCATTGGGGGGATGAATGAGCAGTTCTTC
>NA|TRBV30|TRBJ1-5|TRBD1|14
CAWGPGQGFQPQHF
TGTGCCTGGGGACCGGGACAGGGGTTTCAGCCCCAGCATTTT
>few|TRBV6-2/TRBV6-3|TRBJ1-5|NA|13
CASSHQFNQPQHF
TGTGCCAGCAGCCATCAGTTTAATCAGCCCCAGCATTTT
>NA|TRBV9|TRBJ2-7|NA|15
CASSVGVTSTYEQYF
TGTGCCAGCAGCGTAGGGGTGACAAGTACCTACGAGCAGTACTTC
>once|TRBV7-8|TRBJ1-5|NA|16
CASSPDGSWVFQAQHF
TGTGCCAGCAGCCCCGACGGATCTTGGGTCTTTCAGGCCCAGCATTTT
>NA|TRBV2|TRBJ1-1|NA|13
CASIERRDWEAFF
TGTGCCAGCATAGAAAGACGGGACTGGGAAGCTTTCTTT
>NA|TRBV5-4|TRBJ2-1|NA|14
CASSLEGQINEQFF
TGTGCCAGCAGCTTGGAAGGACAGATAAATGAGCAGTTCTTC
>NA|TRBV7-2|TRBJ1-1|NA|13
CASSQSVDTEAFF
TGTGCCAGCAGCCAATCGGTGGACACTGAAGCTTTCTTT
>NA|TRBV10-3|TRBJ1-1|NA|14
CASCPGLGNTEAFF
TGTGCCTCCTGCCCGGGTCTTGGGAACACTGAAGCTTTCTTT
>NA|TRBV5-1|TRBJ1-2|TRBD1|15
CASSLGQGAIGGYTF
TGCGCCAGCAGCTTGGGCCAGGGGGCGATCGGTGGCTACACCTTC
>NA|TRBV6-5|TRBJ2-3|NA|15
CASSPLPPRADTQYF
TGTGCCAGCAGTCCTTTACCTCCTAGAGCAGATACGCAGTATTTT
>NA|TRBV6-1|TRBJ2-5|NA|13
CASSDGQQETQYF
TGTGCCAGCAGTGACGGACAGCAAGAGACCCAGTACTTC
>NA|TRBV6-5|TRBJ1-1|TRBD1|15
CASGRAGGVYTEAFF
TGTGCCAGCGGGCGTGCAGGGGGTGTGTACACTGAAGCTTTCTTT
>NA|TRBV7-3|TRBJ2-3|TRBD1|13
CASSFEGADTQYF
TGTGCCAGCAGCTTTGAGGGGGCGGATACGCAGTATTTT
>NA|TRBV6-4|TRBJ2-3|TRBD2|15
CASSEASGSTDTQYF
TGTGCCAGCAGTGAGGCTAGCGGGAGCACAGATACGCAGTATTTT
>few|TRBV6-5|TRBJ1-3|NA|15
CASRARGLSGNTIYF
TGTGCCAGCAGGGCTCGAGGGTTATCTGGAAACACCATATATTTT
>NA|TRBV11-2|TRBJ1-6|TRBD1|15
CASSAIRGRNSPLHF
TGTGCCAGCAGCGCAATCAGGGGGCGGAATTCACCCCTCCACTTT
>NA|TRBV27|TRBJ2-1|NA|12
CASSLLGGEQFF
TGTGCCAGCAGTTTACTCGGGGGTGAGCAGTTCTTC
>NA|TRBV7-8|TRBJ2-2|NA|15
CASSLVGTDPGELFF
TGTGCCAGCAGCTTAGTTGGAACAGACCCCGGGGAGCTGTTTTTT
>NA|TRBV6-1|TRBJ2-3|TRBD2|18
CASSDKLAGGLGTDTQYF
TGTGCCAGCAGTGATAAACTAGCGGGAGGATTGGGCACAGATACGCAGTATTTT
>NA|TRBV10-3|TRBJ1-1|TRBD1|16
CAISDPPGQGNTEAFF
TGTGCCATCAGTGACCCGCCGGGACAGGGGAACACTGAAGCTTTCTTT
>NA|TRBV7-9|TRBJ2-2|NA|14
CASSFSSNTGELFF
TGTGCCAGCAGCTTTAGTAGCAACACCGGGGAGCTGTTTTTT
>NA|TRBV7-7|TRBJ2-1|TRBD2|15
CASSVGLAGVSEQFF
TGTGCTAGCAGCGTAGGACTAGCGGGAGTCAGTGAGCAGTTCTTC
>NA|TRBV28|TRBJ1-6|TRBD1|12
CASAGQGSPLHF
TGTGCCAGCGCGGGACAGGGATCACCCCTCCACTTT
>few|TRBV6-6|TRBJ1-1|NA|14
CASSSVGVGTEAFF
TGTGCCAGCAGTTCCGTCGGGGTCGGGACTGAAGCTTTCTTT
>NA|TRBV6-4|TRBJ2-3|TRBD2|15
CASSQRAGETDTQYF
TGTGCCAGCAGTCAAAGAGCGGGAGAGACAGATACGCAGTATTTT
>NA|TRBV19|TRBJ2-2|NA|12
CASSMGGGELFF
TGTGCCAGTAGTATGGGGGGCGGGGAGCTGTTTTTT
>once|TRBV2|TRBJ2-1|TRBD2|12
CATADGGVEQFF
TGTGCCACCGCGGATGGGGGGGTTGAGCAGTTCTTC
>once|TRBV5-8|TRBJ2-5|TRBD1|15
CASSSGTGLQETQYF
TGTGCCAGCAGCTCTGGGACAGGCCTTCAGGAGACCCAGTACTTC
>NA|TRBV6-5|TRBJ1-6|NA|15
CASSYTGSYNSPLHF
TGTGCCAGCAGTTACACAGGGTCATATAATTCACCCCTCCACTTT
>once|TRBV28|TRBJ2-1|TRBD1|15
CASMLGDSAYNEQFF
TGTGCCAGCATGTTGGGGGACAGTGCCTACAATGAGCAGTTCTTC
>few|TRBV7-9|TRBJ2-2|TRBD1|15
CASRPGTANTGELFF
TGTGCCAGCAGGCCCGGGACAGCGAACACCGGGGAGCTGTTTTTT